The 26 T cell receptor beta chains listed next were all sequenced from one sample in a study of blood T cells in healthy people across ages. Primed by a sample-barcoded 5' primer and a J-beta primer mix, a second PCR proceeded for about 6 to 12 cycles. TCRdb analysed the 5' RACE reads with MiXCR anew, one entry per CDR3 protein. The repertoire holds 1.2 million to 1.5 million distinct CDR3 sequences, around 59% seen once, with 5% to 7% in the top ten. The specimen sequenced was blood. The receptors here all came from a man aged 18 to 29 in good health.

The chain has TRBV29-1 and TRBJ2-1, with D unresolved. Germline CDR1 reads SQVTM; CDR2 reads ANQGSEA. The CDR3 is 15 residues long. Trimming shortened V by 4 bases and J by 12 bases, and 25 bases separated the two germline ends. The CDR3 protein is CSVVHGRPTMLWQFF. CDR3 DNA: TGCAGCGTTGTCCATGGCAGGCCTACAATGCTTTGGCAGTTCTTC.

This chain links TRBV5-1 with TRBJ2-5; D is uncertain. CDR1 and CDR2 from the germline V gene are SGHRS and YFSETQ. Trimming removed 4 bases from V and 1 base from J, with 11 bases in between. CDR3 length: 14 amino acids. The chain's CDR3 is CASSERWGQETQYF. The CDR3 nucleotides are TGCGCCAGCAGCGAAAGATGGGGCCAAGAGACCCAGTACTTC.

This clonotype was recorded a few times. This chain uses TRBV11-2 with TRBJ2-7; TRBD2 agrees at 14 bases. The DNA end is a closer match to TRBJ2-5, so the J assignment may be wrong. Germline CDR1 and CDR2: SGHAT and FQNNGV. The CDR3 sequence is 16 residues long. CDR3: CASSGRTSGGKETQYF. CDR3 in DNA: TGTGCCAGCAGCGGACGGACTAGCGGGGGGAAGGAGACCCAGTACTTC.

This clonotype was seen only a few times. V gene TRBV20-1 combines with J gene TRBJ2-1, with D perhaps matching TRBD2 (5 bases). V lost 4 bases, J lost 8 bases, and 15 bases lay in between. The CDR3 length is 13 residues. Germline-derived CDR1 and CDR2 are DFQATT and SNEGSKA (reference sequence). The CDR3 sequence is CSATGILGYEQFF. The CDR3 DNA sequence: TGCAGTGCTACGGGGATCCTCGGGTATGAGCAGTTCTTC.

This clonotype appeared a single time. CDR3 residues: CASSLALRTGGANEQYF. CDR3 coding DNA: TGTGCCAGCAGTTTAGCACTTCGGACAGGGGGCGCAAATGAGCAGTACTTC. V gene TRBV6-6 combines with J gene TRBJ2-5, with TRBD1 identical over 11 bases. Trimming removed 4 bases from V and 11 bases from J; junction bases left unmatched: 18. This CDR3 is built from 17 residues. Germline-derived CDR1 and CDR2 are MNHNY and SVGAGI (reference sequence).

The chain combines TRBV14 with TRBJ2-1; TRBD2 matches 12 bases. Trimming cost V 1 base and J 8 bases; bases outside gene matches: 12. The CDR3 spans 18 residues. Germline values: CDR1 SGHDN, CDR2 FVKESK. This chain's CDR3 is CASSQATGASGRAYEQFF. CDR3 DNA sequence: TGTGCCAGCAGCCAAGCGACGGGGGCTAGCGGGAGGGCCTATGAGCAGTTCTTC.

This chain joins TRBV7-2 and TRBJ1-6; D is unclear. The V and J ends lost 6 bases and 9 bases respectively, with 9 bases between them. CDR3 size: 12 residues. The V gene's germline CDR1 is SGHTA and CDR2 FQGNSA. CDR3 region: CASSTMGSPLHF. The CDR3 DNA reads as TGTGCCAGCAGTACCATGGGTTCACCCCTCCACTTT. The full variable domain, rest sourced from reference TRBV7-2 and TRBJ1-6, is GAGVSQSPSNKVTEKGKDVELRCDPISGHTALYWYRQSLGQGLEFLIYFQGNSAPDKSGLPSDRFSAERTGGSVSTLTIQRTQQEDSAVYLCASSTMGSPLHFGNGTRLTVT.

As concerns this clonotype: One end of the junction is discordant with germline, which a read error may explain. V gene TRBV7-2 combines with J gene TRBJ2-5, with D perhaps being TRBD1 or TRBD2 (5 bases each). The CDR3 is made up of 11 amino acids. Germline V gives CDR1 SGHTA, CDR2 FQGNSA. CDR3 in DNA: TGTGCCAGCAGCCTGGGGGAGACCCAGAACTTC. This codes for CASSLGETQNF.

This clonotype was observed a few times. CDR3 in DNA: TGCAGCGTCTTCGCACAGGGAAACACTGAAGCTTTCTTT. Its protein is CSVFAQGNTEAFF. J is TRBJ1-1 and V is TRBV29-1, with D perhaps matching TRBD1 (6 bases). This CDR3 is 13 amino acids long. V was shortened by 6 bases and J by 2 bases, with 13 bases between the two germline ends. Germline CDR1 SQVTM, CDR2 ANQGSEA.

This clonotype was seen a few times. Written as DNA, the CDR3 is TGTGCCAGCAGCGGACTTGCAGATACGCAGTATTTT. Translation: CASSGLADTQYF. This sequence joins TRBV6-6 and TRBJ2-3, with D perhaps TRBD2 (5 bases). Trimming took 6 bases from V and 4 from J, leaving 8 bases between them. CDR3 length: 12 amino acids. Germline CDR1 MNHNY, CDR2 SVGAGI (reference sequence).

The chain uses TRBV5-1 and TRBJ2-5; 7 nucleotides align to TRBD1. V was pared by 5 bases and J by 4 bases, with 8 bases of the junction left unmatched. The CDR3 covers 14 residues. CDR1 SGHRS and CDR2 YFSETQ come from the germline V gene. As DNA, the CDR3 is TGCGCCAGCAGGTTTGACAGGGTCGGAGAGACCCAGTACTTC. This encodes CASRFDRVGETQYF.

In this sample, this clonotype turned up a few times. This chain connects TRBV4-1 to TRBJ2-7; no definite D call. The CDR3 consists of 15 residues. Germline CDR1 reads MGHRA; CDR2 reads YSYEKL. V lost 0 bases and J lost 4, with 13 bases in between. The CDR3 sequence is CASSQEPNFGYEQYF. In DNA, the CDR3 is TGCGCCAGCAGCCAAGAGCCGAACTTTGGGTACGAGCAGTACTTC.

The rearrangement links TRBV15 to TRBJ2-7; TRBD1 is a possible D gene (6 bases). Per germline, CDR1 LNHNV and CDR2 YYDKDF (reference sequence). The CDR3 runs to 14 residues. V dropped 0 bases and J dropped 7 bases, with 13 bases sitting between them. CDR3 in amino acids: CATSRDRQVGEQYF. The CDR3 DNA sequence: TGTGCCACCAGCAGAGATCGACAGGTGGGTGAGCAGTACTTC. Full variable domain (rest looked up from reference TRBV15 and TRBJ2-7): DAMVIQNPRYQVTQFGKPVTLSCSQTLNHNVMYWYQQKSSQAPKLLFHYYDKDFNNEADTPDNFQSRRPNTSFCFLDIRSPGLGDTAMYLCATSRDRQVGEQYFGPGTRLTVT.

This clonotype was detected a few times. The chain recombines TRBV25-1 with TRBJ2-7; the match to TRBD2 covers 8 bases. The CDR3 has 14 residues. Trimming took 4 bases from V and 3 from J; bases not matched to a gene: 5. Germline V gene data show CDR1 as MGHDK and CDR2 as SYGVNS. CDR3 sequence reads: CASSGAGALYEQYF. DNA for the CDR3: TGTGCCAGCAGTGGAGCGGGGGCCCTCTACGAGCAGTACTTC.

The chain recombines TRBV15 with TRBJ2-7; 10 bases map to TRBD2. The ends lost 1 base at V and 1 base at J; junction bases unmatched: 10. The CDR3 spans 18 residues. CDR1 and CDR2 from the germline V gene are LNHNV and YYDKDF (reference sequence). Here the CDR3 DNA reads TGTGCCACCAGCAGAGTGGTTCGGACTAGCGGAACATCCTACGAGCAGTACTTC. Translating it yields CATSRVVRTSGTSYEQYF.

The V gene is TRBV4-3, the J gene TRBJ1-2; D may be TRBD1 (5 bases). V lost 0 bases and J 4 bases, leaving 21 bases between the germline ends. The CDR3 is made up of 18 amino acids. The germline gives CDR1 LGHNA, CDR2 YSLEER. The CDR3, as DNA: TGCGCCAGCAGCCAAGAAGCCCTCTCGGCCGGGGGTCCCTATGGCTACACCTTC. It specifies CASSQEALSAGGPYGYTF.

The chain uses TRBV20-1 and TRBJ1-2; D remains ambiguous. V lost 6 bases and J lost 10, with 6 bases in between. CDR1 DFQATT and CDR2 SNEGSKA come from the germline V gene (reference sequence). This CDR3 spans 8 amino acids. The CDR3 bases are TGCAGTGCATTCTCCTACACCTTC. Its protein product is CSAFSYTF.

The chain couples TRBV7-6 to TRBJ1-1; no clear D gene. Germline CDR1 reads SGHVS; CDR2 reads FNYEAQ. The CDR3 loop spans 13 amino acids. The germline V and J ends were trimmed by 7 bases and 4 bases, with 13 bases remaining between them. For the CDR3, the DNA is TGTGCCAGCAACTCCCCCACGAGCACTGAAGCTTTCTTT. It specifies CASNSPTSTEAFF.

The genes are TRBV7-2 and TRBJ2-3, with D possibly called TRBD1 or TRBD2 (5 bases each). CDR1 is SGHTA, CDR2 FQGNSA, per germline. The CDR3 sequence is 15 residues long. V was trimmed by 3 bases and J by 3 bases, leaving 13 bases between them. In DNA, the CDR3 is TGTGCCAGCAGCTTTGGGAGTGGGGGTACAGATACGCAGTATTTT. Translation: CASSFGSGGTDTQYF. The whole variable domain, remainder taken from reference TRBV7-2 and TRBJ2-3, is GAGVSQSPSNKVTEKGKDVELRCDPISGHTALYWYRQSLGQGLEFLIYFQGNSAPDKSGLPSDRFSAERTGGSVSTLTIQRTQQEDSAVYLCASSFGSGGTDTQYFGPGTRLTVL.

This clonotype was detected ten times or more. The genes are TRBV5-5 and TRBJ2-1; possible D gene TRBD2, 5 bases. CDR1 and CDR2 (germline): SGHKS, YYEKEE (reference sequence). This CDR3 is 11 amino acids long. The V end was cut by 2 bases, the J end by 10 bases, with 7 bases between. The CDR3 reads CASSFSEEQFF. The DNA of the CDR3 is TGTGCCAGCAGCTTTAGCGAAGAGCAGTTCTTC.

The V call is TRBV20-1, the J call TRBJ2-5, with D hard to call. This CDR3 is built from 13 residues. The germline V and J ends were trimmed by 1 base and 5 bases, with 11 bases remaining between them. The germline V gene has CDR1 DFQATT and CDR2 SNEGSKA (reference sequence). This chain's CDR3 is CSARVPTLETQYF. CDR3 coding DNA: TGCAGTGCTAGAGTCCCGACGCTTGAGACCCAGTACTTC.

This chain connects TRBV29-1 to TRBJ2-7; D might be TRBD2 (6 bases). In germline, CDR1 is SQVTM, CDR2 ANQGSEA. This CDR3 is built from 14 residues. Trimming shortened V by 4 bases and J by 4 bases, and 17 bases separated the two germline ends. The CDR3 spells CSVVPRGAGYEQYF. The CDR3 DNA follows: TGCAGCGTTGTCCCAAGGGGCGCGGGGTACGAGCAGTACTTC.

The gene calls are TRBV7-2 and TRBJ2-1; maybe TRBD2 (6 bases). Deletions cut 2 bases from V and 3 bases from J, with 11 bases between. The length of the CDR3 is 15 residues. Germline CDR1 reads SGHTA; CDR2 reads FQGNSA. CDR3: CASSLPGLNYNEQFF. The CDR3 region has the DNA TGTGCCAGCAGCTTACCGGGACTTAACTACAATGAGCAGTTCTTC.

This chain links TRBV4-1 with TRBJ2-1, with TRBD2 as a possible D gene (6 bases). CDR3 size: 19 residues. Trimming shortened V by 0 bases and J by 0 bases, and 18 bases separated the two germline ends. CDR1 and CDR2 (germline): MGHRA, YSYEKL. DNA for the CDR3: TGCGCCAGCAGCCAAGATTGGGCTAGCGTAGATTCCTCCTACAATGAGCAGTTCTTC. It yields the protein CASSQDWASVDSSYNEQFF.

The chain uses TRBV27 and TRBJ1-2, with unresolved D. The ends were cut back, 5 bases at V and 5 bases at J, with 12 bases in the middle. The CDR3 contains 13 residues. Germline values: CDR1 MNHEY, CDR2 SMNVEV (reference sequence). CDR3 loop: CASSGSKLYGYTF. The CDR3 region has the DNA TGTGCCAGCAGTGGCAGCAAACTGTATGGCTACACCTTC.

This clonotype was recorded once. One junction end disagrees with the germline gene, perhaps due to a read error. This chain links TRBV11-2 with TRBJ1-1; no firm D call. In germline, CDR1 is SGHAT, CDR2 FQNNGV. The CDR3 is 12 residues long. The CDR3: CASSLMAPEAFF. CDR3 nucleotides: TGTGCCAGCAGCTTAATGGCCCCTGAGGCTTTCTTT. The full variable domain, completed using reference TRBV11-2 and TRBJ1-1, is EAGVAQSPRYKIIEKRQSVAFWCNPISGHATLYWYQQILGQGPKLLIQFQNNGVVDDSQLPKDRFSAERLKGVDSTLKIQPAKLEDSAVYLCASSLMAPEAFFGQGTRLTVV.